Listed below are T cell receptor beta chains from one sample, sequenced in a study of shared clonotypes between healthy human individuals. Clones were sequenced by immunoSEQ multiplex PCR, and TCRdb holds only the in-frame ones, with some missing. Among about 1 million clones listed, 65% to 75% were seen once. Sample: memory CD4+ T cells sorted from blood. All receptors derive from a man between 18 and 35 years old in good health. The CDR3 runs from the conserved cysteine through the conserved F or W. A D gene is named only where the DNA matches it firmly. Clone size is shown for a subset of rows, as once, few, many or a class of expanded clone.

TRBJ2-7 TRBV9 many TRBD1 CASSPSSPGQGYEQYF TGTGCCAGCAGCCCCTCGTCTCCGGGACAGGGCTACGAGCAGTACTTC
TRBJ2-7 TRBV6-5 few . CASSADGKYSYEQYF TGTGCCAGCAGTGCGGACGGTAAATACTCCTACGAGCAGTACTTC
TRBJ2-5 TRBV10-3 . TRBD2 CAISESGTTETQYF TGTGCCATCAGTGAATCAGGGACTACGGAGACCCAGTACTTC
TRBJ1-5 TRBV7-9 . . CASSASRDAQMGPQHF TGTGCCAGCAGCGCAAGCCGGGACGCCCAAATGGGGCCCCAGCATTTT
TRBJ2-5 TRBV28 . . CASSLLTGEQYF TGTGCCAGCAGTTTGCTTACCGGGGAGCAGTACTTC
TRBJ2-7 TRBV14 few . CASSRQGTYEQYF TGTGCCAGCAGCCGTCAGGGTACCTACGAGCAGTACTTC
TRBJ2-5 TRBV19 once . CASSGRAGAGAQYF TGTGCCAGTAGTGGGAGGGCAGGGGCCGGGGCCCAGTACTTC
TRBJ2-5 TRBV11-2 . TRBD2 CASSLVLASGSQETQYF TGTGCCAGCAGCTTAGTGTTGGCTAGCGGGTCCCAAGAGACCCAGTACTTC
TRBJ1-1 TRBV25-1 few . CASSGRKNTEAFF TGTGCCAGCAGCGGCAGAAAGAACACTGAAGCTTTCTTT
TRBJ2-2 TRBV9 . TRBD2 CASSVGGLAVTGELFF TGTGCCAGCAGCGTAGGAGGGCTAGCGGTCACCGGGGAGCTGTTTTTT
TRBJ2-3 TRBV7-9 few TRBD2 CASSPRGLAGVTDTQYF TGTGCCAGCAGCCCTAGGGGGCTAGCGGGAGTAACAGATACGCAGTATTTT
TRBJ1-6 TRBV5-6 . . CASSHKTGPENSPLHF TGTGCCAGCAGCCACAAGACGGGACCGGAAAATTCACCCCTCCACTTT
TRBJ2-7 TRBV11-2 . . CASSLAHPRGEQYF TGTGCCAGCAGCTTAGCCCACCCCCGGGGTGAGCAGTACTTC
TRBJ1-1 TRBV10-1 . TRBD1 CASSYGQGNTEAFF TGCGCCAGCAGTTATGGACAGGGGAACACTGAAGCTTTCTTT
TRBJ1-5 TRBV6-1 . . CASSESPGGNQPQHF TGTGCCAGCAGTGAATCCCCAGGGGGCAATCAGCCCCAGCATTTT
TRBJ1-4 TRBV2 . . CASSAVKLTEKLFF TGTGCCAGCAGTGCTGTCAAACTTACCGAAAAACTGTTTTTT
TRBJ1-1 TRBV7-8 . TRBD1 CASSLRQGNTEAFF TGTGCCAGCAGCTTACGACAGGGAAACACTGAAGCTTTCTTT
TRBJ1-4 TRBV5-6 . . CASRPSGPTNEKLFF TGTGCCAGCAGACCTAGTGGACCAACTAATGAAAAACTGTTTTTT
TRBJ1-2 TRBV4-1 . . CASSQDFGARYGYTF TGCGCCAGCAGCCAAGATTTTGGGGCCCGCTATGGCTACACCTTC
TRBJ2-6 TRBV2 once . CASSPRGLSGANVLTF TGTGCCAGCAGTCCCCGGGGCCTATCTGGGGCCAACGTCCTGACTTTC
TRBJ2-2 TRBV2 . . CASSYGPGELFF TGTGCCAGCAGCTACGGACCCGGGGAGCTGTTTTTT
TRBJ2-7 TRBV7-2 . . CASRMGRDRSYEQYF TGTGCCAGCAGGATGGGGCGGGACAGATCCTACGAGCAGTACTTC
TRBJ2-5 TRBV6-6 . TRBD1 CASTMGSRGKGTQYF TGTGCCAGCACTATGGGTAGCAGGGGGAAAGGAACCCAGTACTTC
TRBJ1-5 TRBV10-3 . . CAISESWQQPQHF TGTGCCATCAGTGAGTCGTGGCAGCAGCCCCAGCATTTT
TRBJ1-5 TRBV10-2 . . CASSEPGGTQHF TGCGCCAGCAGTGAGCCGGGGGGGACCCAGCATTTT
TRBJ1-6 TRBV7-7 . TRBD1 CASSVGQNSPLHF TGTGCTAGCAGCGTGGGACAGAATTCACCCCTCCACTTT
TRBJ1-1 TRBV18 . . CASSPYLGVSMNTEAFF TGTGCCAGCTCACCATATTTGGGGGTATCTATGAACACTGAAGCTTTCTTT
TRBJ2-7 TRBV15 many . CATSREEGAIYEQYF TGTGCCACCAGCAGGGAGGAGGGCGCGATCTACGAGCAGTACTTC
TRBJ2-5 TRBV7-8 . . CASSTQGTQYF TGTGCCAGCAGCACACAGGGGACCCAGTACTTC
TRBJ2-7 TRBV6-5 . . CASSPQGVGPRYF TGTGCCAGCAGCCCTCAGGGAGTTGGCCCTCGGTACTTC
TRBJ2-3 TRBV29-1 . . CSVVSAGAWSDTQYF TGCAGCGTTGTATCGGCGGGGGCATGGAGTGATACGCAGTATTTT
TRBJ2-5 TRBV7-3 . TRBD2 CASSLRGTGGETQYF TGTGCCAGCAGCTTGCGGGGGACTGGCGGAGAGACCCAGTACTTC
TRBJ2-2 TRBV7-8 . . CASSRRDTGELFF TGTGCCAGCAGCCGGAGAGACACCGGGGAGCTGTTTTTT
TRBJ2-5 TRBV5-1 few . CASSPNYGRRGSEETQYF TGCGCCAGCAGCCCGAACTACGGACGGCGCGGATCCGAAGAGACCCAGTACTTC
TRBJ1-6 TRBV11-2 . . CASSLGSEARNSPLHF TGTGCCAGCAGCTTAGGTTCGGAAGCGAGGAATTCACCCCTCCACTTT
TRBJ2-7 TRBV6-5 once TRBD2 CASSKLAGSYEQYF TGTGCCAGCAGTAAACTAGCGGGAAGCTACGAGCAGTACTTC
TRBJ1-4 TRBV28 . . CASSFSRAEDEKLFF TGTGCCAGCAGCTTCTCGAGGGCAGAAGATGAAAAACTGTTTTTT
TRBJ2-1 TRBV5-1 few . CASSLQGYEQFF TGCGCCAGCAGCCTCCAGGGCTATGAGCAGTTCTTC
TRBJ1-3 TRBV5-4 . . CASSLWGRTGNTIYF TGTGCCAGCAGCTTGTGGGGCAGAACTGGAAACACCATATATTTT
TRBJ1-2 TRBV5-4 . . CASSFSGAGVSGYTF TGTGCCAGCAGCTTCTCCGGGGCAGGGGTGTCCGGCTACACCTTC
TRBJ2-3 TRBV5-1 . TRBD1 CASRPTGTGGTDTQYF TGCGCCAGCAGACCAACCGGGACAGGGGGAACAGATACGCAGTATTTT
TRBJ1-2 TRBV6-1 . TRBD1 CASSDQTGGPYGYTF TGTGCCAGCAGTGATCAAACAGGGGGCCCCTATGGCTACACCTTC
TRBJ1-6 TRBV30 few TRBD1 CAWATGQWNSPLHF TGTGCCTGGGCTACGGGACAGTGGAATTCACCCCTCCACTTT
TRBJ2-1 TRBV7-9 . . CASTTVLGNEQFF TGTGCCAGCACTACAGTACTAGGTAATGAGCAGTTCTTC
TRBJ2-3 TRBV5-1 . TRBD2 CASSLGLAGPSGDTQYF TGCGCCAGCAGCTTGGGTCTAGCGGGGCCTTCTGGAGATACGCAGTATTTT
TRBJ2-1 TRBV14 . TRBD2 CASSRATSGVSYNEQFF TGTGCCAGCAGCCGTGCGACTAGCGGGGTCTCCTACAATGAGCAGTTCTTC
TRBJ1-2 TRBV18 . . CASSRDTYGYTF TGTGCCAGCTCAAGAGACACCTATGGCTACACCTTC
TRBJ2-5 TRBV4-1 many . CASSQEHGTQYF TGCGCCAGCAGCCAAGAACACGGGACCCAGTACTTC
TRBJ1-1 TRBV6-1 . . CASNPAGLDTEAFF TGTGCCAGCAATCCCGCAGGGCTCGACACTGAAGCTTTCTTT
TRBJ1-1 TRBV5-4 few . CASSWGRKKNTEAFF TGTGCCAGCAGCTGGGGACGGAAAAAAAACACTGAAGCTTTCTTT
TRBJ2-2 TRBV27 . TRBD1 CASTGTGGAGELFF TGTGCCAGCACCGGGACAGGGGGGGCCGGGGAGCTGTTTTTT
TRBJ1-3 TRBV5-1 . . CASSLWGEGNTIYF TGCGCCAGCAGCTTATGGGGGGAAGGAAACACCATATATTTT
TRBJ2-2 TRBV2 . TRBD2 CASSTSGAPTGELFF TGTGCCAGCAGCACTAGCGGGGCCCCTACCGGGGAGCTGTTTTTT